This TCR beta chain was recovered during a study of breast tumors, draining lymph nodes, adjacent tissues. The V and J ends lost 3 bases and 6 bases respectively, with 12 bases between them. This CDR3 region has 13 residues. Germline V gene data show CDR1 as ENHRY and CDR2 as SYGVKD. Samples came from axillary lymph nodes draining the breast cancer. Findings and caveats of the study: Data only fit, rather than demonstrated, lymph node origin of most tumor T cells. Luminal-like breast cancer showed significantly greater tumor-nontumor repertoire similarity than basal-like breast cancer did. Tumors had less TCR diversity than lymph nodes, more than nontumor tissue. Most tumor T cells seemingly derive from lymph node, then expand in tumor.

From the multiplex PCR reads, TCRdb called clonotypes with MiXCR, one entry per CDR3 protein. The profile shows over 200,000 distinct CDR3 sequences, 34% of them singletons. This clonotype was detected ten times or more. Its antigen is currently unknown. The rearrangement links TRBV10-3 to TRBJ2-7; D unresolved. The receptor was derived from a female donor with breast cancer. Some clones in this sample may be carry-over from other donors' samples. The sample was axillary lymph node tissue. This CDR3 is CAISDPASAEQYF. The CDR3 DNA is TGTGCCATCAGTGACCCCGCCAGTGCCGAGCAGTACTTC.